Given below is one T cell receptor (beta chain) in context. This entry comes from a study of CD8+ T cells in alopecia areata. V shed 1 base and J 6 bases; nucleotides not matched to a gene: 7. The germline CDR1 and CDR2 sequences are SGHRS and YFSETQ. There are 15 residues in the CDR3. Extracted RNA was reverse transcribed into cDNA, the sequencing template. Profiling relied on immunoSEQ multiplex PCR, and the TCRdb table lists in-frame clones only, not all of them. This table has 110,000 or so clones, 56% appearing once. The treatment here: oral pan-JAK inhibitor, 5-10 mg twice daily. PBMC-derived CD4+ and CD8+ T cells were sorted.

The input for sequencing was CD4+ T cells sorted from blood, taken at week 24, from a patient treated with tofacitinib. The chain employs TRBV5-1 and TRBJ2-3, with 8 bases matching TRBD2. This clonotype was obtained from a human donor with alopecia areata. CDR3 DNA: TGCGCCAGCAGCTTGAGCGGGGGCTATGAGGATACGCAGTATTTT. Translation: CASSLSGGYEDTQYF.